The entry below gives a single TCR beta chain sequence along with its context. Using immunoSEQ multiplex PCR, the repertoire was profiled, and TCRdb retains in-frame clones only, with some absent. Here the sample spans fewer than 250,000 clones, roughly 80% being singletons. The data originate from a study of blood T cell repertoires in COVID-19. Study overall: The United States, Italy and Spain were the sources of the acute and convalescent COVID-19 samples. Sources were T cells, B-cell-depleted T cells, or PBMCs; the material itself was cDNA or gDNA.

V lost 5 bases, J lost 5 bases, and 6 bases stayed unmatched. Germline V gives CDR1 LNHDA, CDR2 SQIVND (reference sequence). The CDR3 sequence is 15 residues long. This TCR was sampled from a woman between 65 and 79 years old with acute or convalescent COVID-19. The sequenced material came from peripheral blood. This rearrangement joins TRBV19 to TRBJ1-5; 10 bases map to TRBD1. CDR3: CASSLDRGLYQPQHF. The CDR3 DNA is TGTGCCAGTAGTCTTGACAGGGGGCTTTATCAGCCCCAGCATTTT.